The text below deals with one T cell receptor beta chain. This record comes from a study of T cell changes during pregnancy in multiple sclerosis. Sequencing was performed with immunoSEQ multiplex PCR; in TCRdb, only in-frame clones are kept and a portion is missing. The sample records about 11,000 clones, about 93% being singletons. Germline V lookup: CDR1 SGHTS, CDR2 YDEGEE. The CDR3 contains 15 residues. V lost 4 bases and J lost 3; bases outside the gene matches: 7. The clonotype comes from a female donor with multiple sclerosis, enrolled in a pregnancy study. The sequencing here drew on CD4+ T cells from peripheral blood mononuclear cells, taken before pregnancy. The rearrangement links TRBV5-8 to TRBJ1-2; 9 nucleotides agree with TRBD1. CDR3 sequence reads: CASSPGTGWDYGYTF. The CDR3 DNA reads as TGTGCCAGCAGCCCCGGGACAGGGTGGGACTATGGCTACACCTTC.